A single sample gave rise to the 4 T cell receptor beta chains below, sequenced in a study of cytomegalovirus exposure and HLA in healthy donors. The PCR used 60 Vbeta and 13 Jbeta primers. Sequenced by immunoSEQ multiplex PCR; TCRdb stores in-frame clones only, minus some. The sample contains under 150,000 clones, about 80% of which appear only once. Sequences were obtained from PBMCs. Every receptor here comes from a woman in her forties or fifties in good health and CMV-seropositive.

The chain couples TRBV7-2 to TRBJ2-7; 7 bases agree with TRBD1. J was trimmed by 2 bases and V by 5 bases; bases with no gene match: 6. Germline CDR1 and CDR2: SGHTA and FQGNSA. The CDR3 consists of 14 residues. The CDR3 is CASSTGQPAYEQYF. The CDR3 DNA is TGTGCCAGCAGCACGGGACAGCCTGCCTACGAGCAGTACTTC.

Here the CDR3 DNA reads TGTGCCAGTAGTATATACCGGGAAGATAAAGCTTTCTTT. Translation: CASSIYREDKAFF. This chain connects TRBV19 to TRBJ1-1, with no clear D. CDR1 and CDR2 (germline): LNHDA, SQIVND (reference sequence). The CDR3 totals 13 residues. V dropped 2 bases and J dropped 9 bases, with 13 bases sitting between them.

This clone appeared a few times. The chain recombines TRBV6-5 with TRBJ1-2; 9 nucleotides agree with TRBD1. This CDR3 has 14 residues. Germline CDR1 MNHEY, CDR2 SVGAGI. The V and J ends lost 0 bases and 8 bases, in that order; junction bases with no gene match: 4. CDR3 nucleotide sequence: TGTGCCAGCAGTTACTCCGGGACAGGGAACGGCTACACCTTC. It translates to CASSYSGTGNGYTF.

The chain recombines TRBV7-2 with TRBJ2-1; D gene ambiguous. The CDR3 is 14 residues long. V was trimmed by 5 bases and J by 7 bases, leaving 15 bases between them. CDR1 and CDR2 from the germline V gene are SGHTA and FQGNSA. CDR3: CASSTPPTHNEQFF. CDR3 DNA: TGTGCCAGCAGCACTCCGCCTACTCATAATGAGCAGTTCTTC. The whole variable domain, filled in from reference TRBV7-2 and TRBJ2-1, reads GAGVSQSPSNKVTEKGKDVELRCDPISGHTALYWYRQSLGQGLEFLIYFQGNSAPDKSGLPSDRFSAERTGGSVSTLTIQRTQQEDSAVYLCASSTPPTHNEQFFGPGTRLTVL.